Sequencing of this T cell receptor (beta chain) was carried out in a study of cytomegalovirus exposure and HLA in healthy donors (dated by TCRdb to about 2017). As for the study more broadly: An earlier analysis of 587 of the donors reported approximately 290 Gb of sequence data and 100 million to 140 million unique TCR beta sequences from 150 million to 200 million T cells. Every discovery cohort repertoire had been produced on one sequencing platform. A later genetic analysis took genome-wide SNP genotypes for about 65% of the roughly 670 donors and used that subset as a discovery cohort. The aim of the study was to test whether cataloging public T cell receptors could identify signatures of past pathogen exposure. Because of strong linkage in the cohort, roughly five DR-DQ haplotypes were treated as single units for association and clustering. Among the roughly 400 genotyped donors, about 83% belonged to the genetic ancestry cluster associated with self-reported Caucasian donors. In addition to the first cohort of roughly 700 subjects, a separate validation cohort of 120 different subjects was used. Donor age, sex, ethnicity and CMV serostatus were collected together with the repertoire data. Typing coverage varied by locus: roughly 620-640 donors for A, B, C, DRB1 and DQB1; more than 500 for DQA1; nearly 610 for DPA1; fewer than 480 for DPB1. To predict cytomegalovirus infection status, the study combined high-throughput TCR immunosequencing, statistical association of individual TCRs with disease status, and machine learning. In the later analysis, no new phenotypic data were used to find candidate immune exposures; instead, reliance was placed on TCR beta sequences and their occurrence across donors. The study used immunosequencing to profile the T cell repertoires of approximately 650 subjects and linked those repertoires to cytomegalovirus serostatus. To study patterns of TCR occurrence, a later analysis re-analyzed previously published TCR beta repertoires from 666 donors and added high-resolution HLA genotyping. Among 300 to 450 genotyped donors of the cohort, an average of around 240,000 unique TCR beta nucleotide sequences were sequenced per donor, around 18% of them non-productive. About 280 gigabases of sequencing data and approximately 85 million unique TCR sequences were included in an early release covering over 600 HLA-typed donors. An earlier analysis of a few hundred of the donors applied high-throughput TCR beta sequencing to assess whether each TCR beta V gene segment acted as functional or pseudogenic. HLA typing covered class I and class II loci at four-digit resolution. Broader findings and caveats from the paper: Because counts were too low, more than 15 rarely observed V segments, including chromosome 9 orphons, were excluded from the earlier analysis of around 590 of the donors. The only immune exposure information available for the cohort was CMV serostatus. Only TCR beta chains were sequenced in this cohort, and the absence of alpha or paired-chain data limited detectable features. When HLA alleles, especially DR and DQ, strongly co-occurred, attributing TCR associations to individual alleles was difficult. Compared with equally common non-associated chains, HLA-associated TCR beta chains in a later analysis were more clonally expanded and had lower generation probabilities. A further reported finding was that TCR beta sequences accurately predicted the HLA-A and HLA-B alleles for most subjects in the first cohort. Cytomegalovirus status was reported to be diagnosed by the classifier with high specificity and sensitivity in both the original and validation cohorts. Some IMGT-functional V segments, including TRBV6-2 and TRBV6-3, could not be distinguished by the 87-base-pair reads and were therefore excluded. Presence/absence analyses assumed roughly uniform sequencing depth across donors, an assumption that may not hold. In an earlier analysis of 587 of the donors, most TCR beta V segments were observed in productive rearrangements about 90% or about 30% of the time, broadly matching IMGT annotations. In a later analysis, most CMV-associated TCR beta chains were found to appear HLA-restricted, with HLA associations seemingly driven largely by CMV exposure. A total of 150 to 200 TCR beta chains were listed by the study as associated with cytomegalovirus. Correlated functional status among segregating V segments might reflect linkage disequilibrium, but an unknown experimental factor could not be ruled out. HLA typing was unavailable for some donors at each locus, so association tests used only the typed subset. According to the authors, the approach could potentially be generalized to other disease states and immunological phenotypes. According to a later genetic analysis, donors in an Asian-associated ancestry cluster had fewer N-insertions in productive TCRs than the roughly 660-donor mean. A few of the identified cytomegalovirus-associated TCR beta chains were confirmed in vitro to be specific for cytomegalovirus antigens. A later genetic analysis associated a missense DCLRE1C variant with V-gene and J-gene trimming of TCR beta chains, and an independent cohort replicated the association. Specific HLA alleles were associated with 16,951 TCR beta sequences at a false discovery rate of 0.05 in a later analysis. The sequencing pipeline was judged likely to have produced a cluster of highly shared sequence variants as a technical artifact. Most TCR sequences were observed very rarely across donors, whereas some public TCRs were present in many individuals. A later analysis found that TCR association rates varied across HLA loci, with DRB1 alleles showing the most associated TCRs and HLA-C alleles the fewest. In a later analysis, several top co-occurrence clusters were reported to appear linked to parvovirus B19, influenza, CMV and Epstein-Barr virus.

V is cut by 1 base and J by 6 bases, and the space between the germline ends is 8 bases. The CDR3, cysteine through phenylalanine, is 13 amino acids long. Only CDR3 DNA remains: 39 bases, in frame from the first base. Looking up the germline V gene yields CDR1 SNHLY and CDR2 FYNNEI. The cohort consisted of some 670 healthy bone marrow donors. At the time of sampling, every cohort member was nominally healthy, though immune exposures that went unrecorded were likely present. The donor tested CMV seropositive, placing the donor among the roughly 270 seropositive members of the cohort. Each donor provided a peripheral blood sample, and peripheral blood mononuclear cells were used for TCR beta sequencing. Genomic DNA was extracted from the blood cell samples with the Qiagen DNeasy Blood Extraction Kit. Remarks on this clone: What this receptor recognizes is not known. The record has no base qualities; no much larger clone is one base away.

Library preparation employed the immunoSEQ multiplex PCR assay. For the multiplex PCR, a mixture combining 60 forward primers for TCR Vbeta segments and 13 reverse primers for TCR Jbeta segments was used. A multiplex PCR assay on genomic DNA amplified the CDR3 region of rearranged TCR beta genes. On the Illumina HiSeq System, the amplified TCR beta libraries were sequenced as 87-base-pair reads. From the authors' description of their analysis: A later analysis counted approximately 76 million unique TCR beta chains across the 650 to 800 repertoires, and some 11 million of these chains were shared by at least two donors. To remove PCR and sequencing errors, raw reads were error-corrected and collapsed into unique sequences using a nearest-neighbor algorithm that merged closely related sequences. CDR3 sequences were aligned to IMGT reference sequences to assign V, D and J gene segments. For a sequence to be retained, a match of at least six nucleotides to both a V gene segment and a J gene segment was required. Rearrangements were classified as productive when the CDR3 lacked stop codons and remained in frame with V and J, and all other rearrangements were classified as non-productive. Following IMGT convention, CDR3 was defined as the stretch from the second conserved V-encoded cysteine to the conserved J-encoded phenylalanine. The earlier analysis of some 600 of the donors excluded sequences that lacked an unambiguous match to a single V gene segment. In an earlier analysis of some 590 of the donors, a V segment was called functional when productive rearrangements were above 56.7%, and segregating when the standard deviation between donors exceeded 5%. To diagnose cytomegalovirus status from the catalog of TCR beta chain sequences, a statistical classification framework was built. A later analysis assigned V and J genes by comparing TCR nucleotide sequences with IMGT/GENE-DB human TR gene sequences. In a later analysis, CDR3 sequences and most-parsimonious VDJ recombination scenarios were assigned using the TCRdist pipeline. In a later analysis, each TCR beta chain was defined by its CDR3 amino acid sequence together with its V-gene family, and reads without a unique V-gene family were excluded. To address suspected cross-contamination and a sequencing artifact, a later analysis removed approximately 590 highly shared, low-generation-probability nucleotide sequences. A later analysis calculated a clonal expansion index for each public chain from normalized within-repertoire ranks of inferred template counts. A later analysis computed generation probabilities with a VDJ recombination model fitted to out-of-frame rearrangements, and checked the results against IGoR. A later analysis scored TCR-TCR, TCR-HLA and TCR-CMV co-occurrence with hypergeometric tests, applying a repertoire-size bias correction to TCR pairs. In a later analysis, false discovery rates were estimated by permuting HLA or CMV assignments 20 times. In a later analysis, co-occurring TCRs were grouped with DBSCAN, and TCRdist sequence similarity was added when clustering was performed within HLA-allele-positive subsets. Co-occurrence clustering excluded repertoires with fewer than 30,000 or more than 120,000 public chains, plus five with anomalous nucleotide sharing. This is the immuneACCESS table as TCRdb keeps it, with only in-frame sequences that have V and J called. A part of the clones is gone; compared with another copy, unresolved V genes explain less than half, and the rest is unexplained. The D gene and trimming were derived from the DNA, and the V and J assignments and clone size from that table. This sample is represented by around 120,000 clones; roughly 80% of them were singletons. About 3.3% of the sample comes from the top ten.

The sequenced sample consisted of PBMCs. The sequence was collected from a woman in her twenties or thirties in good health and CMV-seropositive. The sequence joins TRBV2 to TRBJ2-3; the D gene is not confidently resolved. The DNA sequence follows: TGTGCCAGCAGTGAAGGTAGATTGGATACGCAGTATTTT. This sequence encodes CASSEGRLDTQYF.